This TCR beta chain was recovered during a study of beta chain features in type 1 diabetes. Study findings and constraints: Moderate but significant shortening of TCRB CDR3s was recorded in all four CD4+ subsets from Type 1 diabetes patients.

CDR1 and CDR2 from the germline V gene are SGHTA and FQGNSA. V lost 1 base to trimming and J lost 6 bases, with 15 bases between them. The CDR3 length is 16 residues. This clone was detected only a few times. The target antigen is unknown. cDNA synthesis used the whole RNA isolate, giving expressed TCRB sequences. This table comes from immunoSEQ multiplex PCR, and its TCRdb copy is limited to in-frame clones, with some not included. The data show hundreds of thousands of clones, with over 14% seen just once and less than 0.02% held by the top ten. V is TRBV7-2 and J is TRBJ2-2, with a possible D match to TRBD2 (7 bases). Sequencing was done on a sample of naive CD4+ T cells from blood. This receptor was obtained from a man aged 18 to 29 with type 1 diabetes. CDR3: CASSLVWGGRAGELFF. DNA for the CDR3: TGTGCCAGCAGCTTAGTCTGGGGGGGGCGCGCCGGGGAGCTGTTTTTT.